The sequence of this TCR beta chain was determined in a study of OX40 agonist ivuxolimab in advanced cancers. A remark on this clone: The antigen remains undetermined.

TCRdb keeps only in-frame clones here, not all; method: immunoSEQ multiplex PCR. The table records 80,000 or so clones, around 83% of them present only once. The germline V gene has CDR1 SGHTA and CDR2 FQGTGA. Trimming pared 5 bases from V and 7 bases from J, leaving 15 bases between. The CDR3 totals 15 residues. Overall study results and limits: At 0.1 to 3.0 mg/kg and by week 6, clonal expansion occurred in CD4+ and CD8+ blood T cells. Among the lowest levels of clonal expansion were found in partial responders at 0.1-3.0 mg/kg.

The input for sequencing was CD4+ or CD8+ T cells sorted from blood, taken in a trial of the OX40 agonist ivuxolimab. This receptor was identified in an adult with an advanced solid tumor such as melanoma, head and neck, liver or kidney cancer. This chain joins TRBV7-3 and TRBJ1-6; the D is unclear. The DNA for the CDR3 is TGTGCCAGCAGCCAAGAGAGAGCCCCCAATTCACCCCTCCACTTT. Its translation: CASSQERAPNSPLHF.